A single sample is the source of the 17 T cell receptor beta chains below, sequenced in a study of identical twins. Via MiXCR, TCRdb re-called the 5' RACE reads, giving one row per CDR3 protein. The top ten clones hold over 1.5% of a sample with approximately 680,000 distinct CDR3 sequences, about 7% of them seen once. The sample also formed part of further work on yellow fever vaccine responses in identical twins.

The specimen sequenced was PBMCs. The receptors shown here come from a woman aged 18-30 years in good health.

The chain employs TRBV5-5 and TRBJ2-2, with D maybe TRBD1 (6 bases). Trimming removed 0 bases from V and 10 bases from J, with 16 bases in between. Germline loops: CDR1 SGHKS, CDR2 YYEKEE (reference sequence). The CDR3 runs 15 residues. This CDR3 is CASSLGQGLAAELFF. The CDR3 nucleotides read TGTGCCAGCAGCTTGGGGCAGGGGTTAGCCGCGGAGCTGTTTTTT.

This clonotype was observed many times. This sequence joins TRBV11-2 and TRBJ2-5, with unresolved D. Deletions cut 5 bases from V and 5 bases from J, with 21 bases between. CDR1 SGHAT and CDR2 FQNNGV come from the germline V gene. The CDR3 consists of 16 residues. The CDR3 coding sequence is TGTGCCAGCAGCGGTGTTTGGGTGTCAGTCGGGGAGACCCAGTACTTC. It yields the protein CASSGVWVSVGETQYF.

This chain connects TRBV7-2 to TRBJ2-1, with a tentative D call TRBD2 (6 bases). This CDR3 has 13 amino acids. CDR1 and CDR2 from the germline V gene are SGHTA and FQGNSA. V dropped 1 base and J dropped 12 bases, with 13 bases sitting between them. CDR3 bases: TGTGCCAGCAGCTTAGTCCTCGGAGGGGTGCAGTTCTTC. Translated: CASSLVLGGVQFF.

V is TRBV25-1 and J is TRBJ2-1; D perhaps matches TRBD1 (6 bases). The CDR3 is made up of 14 amino acids. Germline V lookup: CDR1 MGHDK, CDR2 SYGVNS. Trimming cost V 3 bases and J 8 bases, with 14 bases left between them. The CDR3 DNA follows: TGTGCCAGCAGTGAGGGGGCCGGGGTTGATGAGCAGTTCTTC. This translates into CASSEGAGVDEQFF.

This clonotype was counted only a few times. The V call is TRBV2, the J call TRBJ2-3; 12 nucleotides agree with TRBD2. The CDR3 is 18 residues long. The germline gives CDR1 SNHLY, CDR2 FYNNEI. The V segment lost 6 bases and the J segment 1 base; nucleotides outside the gene matches: 11. The CDR3 loop reads CASRRLAGAVGGTDTQYF. The CDR3 DNA follows: TGTGCCAGCAGGAGACTAGCGGGAGCAGTAGGCGGCACAGATACGCAGTATTTT.

This chain links TRBV19 with TRBJ2-1; tentatively, D is TRBD2 (6 bases). The germline V and J ends were trimmed by 11 bases and 1 base, with 15 bases remaining between them. CDR3 length: 14 residues. Per germline, CDR1 LNHDA and CDR2 SQIVND (reference sequence). For the CDR3, the DNA is TGTGCCTCGAAAATGGGGGGATCCTACAATGAGCAGTTCTTC. It is translated as CASKMGGSYNEQFF.

At least ten counts were recorded for this clonotype. The V call is TRBV12-3 or TRBV12-4, the J call TRBJ1-2, with TRBD1 as a possible D gene (5 bases). CDR3 length: 14 amino acids. The ends were cut back, 0 bases at V and 4 bases at J, with 9 bases in the middle. CDR3 region: CASSLARGGYGYTF. CDR3 bases: TGTGCCAGCAGTTTAGCGCGGGGGGGCTATGGCTACACCTTC.

This CDR3 is CASRPQTSGYNEQFF. CDR3 bases: TGTGCCAGCAGGCCGCAGACTAGCGGATACAATGAGCAGTTCTTC. The chain carries TRBV28 and TRBJ2-1; 9 bases agree with TRBD2. CDR1 and CDR2 (germline): MDHEN, SYDVKM. The J segment lost 4 bases and the V segment lost 6 bases, leaving 7 bases of the junction unmatched. The CDR3 spans 15 residues.

This clonotype was seen many times. V usage is TRBV27 and J usage is TRBJ2-2, with TRBD1 identical over 11 bases. CDR1 is MNHEY, CDR2 SMNVEV, per germline (reference sequence). The CDR3 has 17 amino acids. After removal of 3 bases from V and 5 bases from J, the junction contained 8 bases not matched to a gene. The CDR3 protein is CASSLRTGGWLTGELFF. CDR3 nucleotides: TGTGCCAGCAGTTTGAGGACAGGGGGCTGGCTTACCGGGGAGCTGTTTTTT.

The chain links TRBV29-1 to TRBJ1-5; TRBD1 matches 8 bases. The trim removed 4 bases at V and 5 bases at J, leaving 4 bases unmatched. Germline V gene lookup returns CDR1 SQVTM and CDR2 ANQGSEA. The CDR3 covers 13 residues. The CDR3 nucleotides read TGCAGCGTTGCAGGGGGCGCGGATCAGCCCCAGCATTTT. Encoded protein: CSVAGGADQPQHF.

A few counts support this clonotype. V is TRBV9 and J is TRBJ2-3; either TRBD1 or TRBD2 may fit D (5 bases each). The CDR3 loop spans 16 amino acids. V was clipped by 4 bases and J by 0 bases, with 15 bases between them. Germline-derived CDR1 and CDR2 are SGDLS and YYNGEE. The CDR3 sequence: CASSLRSWGSTDTQYF. In nucleotides, the CDR3 is TGTGCCAGCAGCTTACGAAGCTGGGGGAGCACAGATACGCAGTATTTT.

This clonotype has more than one count but fewer than ten. This rearrangement joins TRBV7-9 to TRBJ2-1, with a possible D match to TRBD1 (6 bases). V lost 11 bases, J lost 8 bases, and 13 bases lay in between. Germline V gene data show CDR1 as SEHNR and CDR2 as FQNEAQ (reference sequence). This CDR3 has 11 residues. CDR3 amino acids: CAGLRGYEQFF. Here the CDR3 DNA reads TGTGCCGGCCTGAGGGGGTATGAGCAGTTCTTC.

This clonotype was observed a handful of times. The V gene is TRBV20-1, the J gene TRBJ2-3; 7 nucleotides align to TRBD1. The germline CDR1 and CDR2 sequences are DFQATT and SNEGSKA (reference sequence). V shed 5 bases and J 4 bases; nucleotides not matched to a gene: 12. The CDR3 spans 15 residues. The CDR3 DNA sequence: TGCAGTGCTGGCCAGACAGGGAAGGTGGCAGATACGCAGTATTTT. Its protein is CSAGQTGKVADTQYF.

This chain uses TRBV5-1 with TRBJ2-3, with D possibly TRBD2 on 6 matching bases. The V end lost 4 bases, the J end lost 6 bases, and 21 bases lay between the germline ends. CDR3 length: 16 amino acids. Germline V CDR1 and CDR2: SGHRS, YFSETQ. The CDR3 spells CASSPMLASYPDTQYF. The CDR3 DNA reads as TGCGCCAGCAGCCCAATGCTAGCGTCCTATCCGGATACGCAGTATTTT.

This clonotype has more than one count but fewer than ten. The chain combines TRBV3-1 with TRBJ2-7; 7 bases align to TRBD2. The CDR3 consists of 16 residues. The V gene's germline CDR1 is LGHDT and CDR2 YNNKEL (reference sequence). V lost 4 bases to trimming and J lost 6 bases; unmatched junction nucleotides: 15. The CDR3 region has the DNA TGTGCCAGCAGCCCCGCTCCGGGGCGGGAGTACGGCGAGCAGTACTTC. This translates into CASSPAPGREYGEQYF.

This clonotype was detected only a few times. J is TRBJ2-6 and V is TRBV4-1; no reliable D call. Trimming pared 3 bases from V and 2 bases from J, leaving 8 bases between. The CDR3 has 15 residues. From germline, CDR1 is MGHRA and CDR2 YSYEKL. The CDR3 region has the DNA TGCGCCAGCAGCCATGCGACGACTGGGGCCAACGTCCTGACTTTC. Protein: CASSHATTGANVLTF.

V usage is TRBV6-1 and J usage is TRBJ2-5; 12 nucleotides line up with TRBD2. Germline lookup yields CDR1 MNHNS and CDR2 SASEGT. The CDR3 length is 15 residues. Germline trimming cut 6 bases from V and 3 bases from J; bases unmatched to any gene: 5. The CDR3 loop is CASRLAGGNKETQYF. The CDR3 bases are TGTGCCAGCAGGCTAGCGGGGGGGAATAAAGAGACCCAGTACTTC.